This TCR beta chain was obtained from a study of T cells in localized non-small cell lung cancer. Study observations and caveats: Median detection of top 100 tumor clones in adjacent lung was about 60 clones.

As to this clone: The antigen remains undetermined.

The CDR3 length is 12 residues. The germline gives CDR1 LNHDA, CDR2 SQIVND (reference sequence). V was shortened by 1 base and J by 1 base, with 1 base between the two germline ends. The protocol was immunoSEQ multiplex PCR, while the TCRdb copy is restricted to in-frame clones and leaves out a portion. This sample has under 25,000 clones; about 85% occur once, and the top ten carry 22%. Sequenced material: PBMCs, taken before any cancer treatment. This chain connects TRBV19 to TRBJ2-5; D uncertain. This clonotype was sampled from a man aged 40 to 70 with stage II squamous cell lung carcinoma. CDR3 in amino acids: CASSIGQETQYF. The CDR3 DNA follows: TGTGCCAGTAGTATAGGCCAAGAGACCCAGTACTTC.